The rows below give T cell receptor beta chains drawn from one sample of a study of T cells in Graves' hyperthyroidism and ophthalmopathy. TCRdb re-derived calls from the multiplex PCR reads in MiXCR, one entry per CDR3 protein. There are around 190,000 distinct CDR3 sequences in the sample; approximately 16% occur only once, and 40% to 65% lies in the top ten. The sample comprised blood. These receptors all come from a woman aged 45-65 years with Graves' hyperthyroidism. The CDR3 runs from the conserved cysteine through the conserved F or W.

cdr3_aa: CASRKGRDYQPQHF
v_call: TRBV6-1

cdr3_aa: CASSLGPLNEKLFF
v_call: TRBV9

cdr3_aa: CSVGQGRNTEAFF
v_call: TRBV29-1

cdr3_aa: CASSGWDGNQPQHF
v_call: TRBV6-1

cdr3_aa: CSARGTVMNTEAFF
v_call: TRBV20-1

cdr3_aa: CSVDWAGEWNTEAFF
v_call: TRBV29-1

cdr3_aa: CSARHERIPGEQYF
v_call: TRBV20-1

cdr3_aa: CASSYRDLRPNEQFF
v_call: TRBV9

cdr3_aa: CASSRLGFSLPFF
v_call: TRBV7-3

cdr3_aa: CATKTGDYTEAFF
v_call: TRBV6-1

cdr3_aa: CASSLVVAGGRETQYF
v_call: TRBV5-1

cdr3_aa: CASQPSARRSNEQFF
v_call: TRBV6-1